Presented here are 2 T cell receptor beta chains from one specimen sequenced in a study of blood T cell repertoires in COVID-19. Some clones are missing from TCRdb's copy, which holds only in-frame ones; the method was immunoSEQ multiplex PCR. Seen here are about 160,000 clones, over 75% observed once, and the top ten hold 5.6%. Sequencing used PBMCs or T cells enriched from blood (not recorded which). These receptor sequences come from a woman aged 40 to 50 with acute COVID-19.

The chain joins TRBV14 to TRBJ2-7; 11 nucleotides agree with TRBD2. The CDR3 length is 15 residues. CDR1 SGHDN and CDR2 FVKESK come from the germline V gene. The V gene end was trimmed by 4 bases and the J gene end by 7 bases; junction bases not matched to a gene: 9. The CDR3 DNA reads as TGTGCCAGCAGCCCCCCTAGCGGGAGGTCTCGGGAGCAGTACTTC. Translated, it gives CASSPPSGRSREQYF.

The rearrangement links TRBV2 to TRBJ1-4; 9 bases are shared with TRBD1. CDR1 and CDR2 from the germline V gene are SNHLY and FYNNEI. The CDR3 is 15 amino acids. With 1 base clipped from V and 4 bases from J, the junction kept 1 base outside the gene matches. CDR3 amino acids: CASSEGDRVNEKLFF. The CDR3 DNA sequence: TGTGCCAGCAGTGAAGGGGACAGGGTTAATGAAAAACTGTTTTTT.